The 30 T cell receptor beta chains listed next were all sequenced from one sample in a study of cytomegalovirus exposure and HLA in healthy donors. TCRdb keeps only in-frame clones here, not all; method: immunoSEQ multiplex PCR. Of about 110,000 clones in the sample, about 85% were seen once. The sample comprised PBMCs. The receptors here all came from a young woman in good health and CMV-seropositive.

The rearrangement joins TRBV5-4 to TRBJ2-2; TRBD2 is a possible D gene (5 bases). Trimming stripped 3 bases from V and 7 bases from J, with 7 bases between. The germline CDR1 and CDR2 sequences are SGHNT and YYREEE (reference sequence). This CDR3 is 12 amino acids long. DNA for the CDR3: TGTGCCAGCAGCTCCGGGATCGGGGAGCTGTTTTTT. This translates into CASSSGIGELFF.

The V gene is TRBV5-4, the J gene TRBJ2-5; 9 nucleotides agree with TRBD1. CDR1 and CDR2 from the germline V gene are SGHNT and YYREEE (reference sequence). This CDR3 is built from 15 residues. The trim removed 3 bases at V and 4 bases at J, leaving 7 bases unmatched. DNA for the CDR3: TGTGCCAGCAGCTCTGGACAGGGGAGGTCAGAGACCCAGTACTTC. Translating it yields CASSSGQGRSETQYF.

The rearrangement joins TRBV7-9 to TRBJ2-7, with D maybe TRBD2 (5 bases). The CDR3 loop spans 13 amino acids. V was clipped by 4 bases and J by 5 bases, with 12 bases between them. Germline assignment: CDR1 SEHNR and CDR2 FQNEAQ (reference sequence). The CDR3 DNA follows: TGTGCCAGCAGCTCCCCGCGGAGGAACGAGCAGTACTTC. It codes for CASSSPRRNEQYF.

This chain links TRBV2 with TRBJ1-2; 8 bases are shared with TRBD1. The length of the CDR3 is 13 residues. The V gene end was trimmed by 0 bases and the J gene end by 13 bases; junction bases not matched to a gene: 7. The germline V gene has CDR1 SNHLY and CDR2 FYNNEI. The CDR3 DNA is TGTGCCAGCAGTGAAGCCCCTGGACAGGGACCCACCTTC. This codes for CASSEAPGQGPTF.

This chain uses TRBV5-6 with TRBJ2-5; 8 bases match TRBD1. CDR3 size: 13 residues. The V gene's germline CDR1 is SGHDT and CDR2 YYEEEE. Trimming cost V 1 base and J 4 bases; bases outside gene matches: 0. The CDR3 DNA is TGTGCCAGCAGCTTGACAGGGGGAGAGACCCAGTACTTC. This sequence encodes CASSLTGGETQYF.

The chain is built from TRBV6-5 and TRBJ1-2, with D possibly TRBD1 on 5 matching bases. Germline assignment: CDR1 MNHEY and CDR2 SVGAGI. This CDR3 is 15 amino acids long. Trimming removed 6 bases from V and 2 bases from J, with 16 bases in between. CDR3 protein: CASRWLGTKNYGYTF. The CDR3 DNA is TGTGCCAGCAGGTGGTTAGGGACTAAGAACTATGGCTACACCTTC.

The chain joins TRBV19 to TRBJ2-5; the match to TRBD1 covers 7 bases. Losses at the gene ends were 4 bases for V and 5 bases for J; bases not matched to a gene: 7. Germline CDR1 LNHDA, CDR2 SQIVND (reference sequence). This CDR3 comprises 14 residues. CDR3 nucleotides: TGTGCCAGTAGTAAACAGGGGCTGCTGGAGACCCAGTACTTC. Translation: CASSKQGLLETQYF.

The CDR3 DNA reads as TGTGCCAGCACCACAGGGGGGAACACTGAAGCTTTCTTT. Its translation: CASTTGGNTEAFF. The chain combines TRBV7-9 with TRBJ1-1, with 8 bases aligning to TRBD1. CDR1 and CDR2 from the germline V gene are SEHNR and FQNEAQ (reference sequence). The trim removed 7 bases at V and 1 base at J, leaving 2 bases unmatched. There are 13 residues in the CDR3.

V gene TRBV7-2 combines with J gene TRBJ2-1; D perhaps matches TRBD1 (6 bases). Germline CDR1 SGHTA, CDR2 FQGNSA. The V and J ends lost 1 base and 6 bases respectively, with 10 bases between them. The CDR3 is made up of 14 amino acids. CDR3 DNA sequence: TGTGCCAGCAGCTTAGGGGGCAGGGGCAATGAGCAGTTCTTC. Its protein is CASSLGGRGNEQFF. Supplemented by reference TRBV7-2 and TRBJ2-1, the full variable domain reads GAGVSQSPSNKVTEKGKDVELRCDPISGHTALYWYRQSLGQGLEFLIYFQGNSAPDKSGLPSDRFSAERTGGSVSTLTIQRTQQEDSAVYLCASSLGGRGNEQFFGPGTRLTVL.

This clone is a singleton in its sample. The chain recombines TRBV6-6 with TRBJ2-5; D uncertain. Germline V gene sequence: CDR1 MNHNY, CDR2 SVGAGI (reference sequence). Trimming stripped 0 bases from V and 1 base from J, with 6 bases between. The CDR3 is made up of 14 amino acids. CDR3 nucleotide sequence: TGTGCCAGCAGTTACTCCCGGAGCCAAGAGACCCAGTACTTC. Its protein is CASSYSRSQETQYF.

The rearrangement joins TRBV19 to TRBJ1-2; 7 nucleotides match TRBD1. V lost 4 bases and J lost 7; bases outside the gene matches: 9. The CDR3 sequence is 14 residues long. Germline assignment: CDR1 LNHDA and CDR2 SQIVND (reference sequence). DNA of the CDR3: TGTGCCAGTAGTACCCCGACAGGGACTCGTGGCTACACCTTC. Protein: CASSTPTGTRGYTF.

The chain employs TRBV6-4 and TRBJ2-2, with TRBD1 matching 8 bases. After removal of 6 bases from V and 5 bases from J, the junction contained 5 bases not matched to a gene. Germline lookup yields CDR1 MRHNA and CDR2 SNTAGT. This CDR3 spans 14 amino acids. CDR3 nucleotides: TGTGCCAGCAGCCGACAGGGGTTAACCGGGGAGCTGTTTTTT. Translation gives CASSRQGLTGELFF.

The chain couples TRBV28 to TRBJ1-2, with unresolved D. Looked up from germline, CDR1 is MDHEN and CDR2 is SYDVKM. The CDR3 loop spans 20 amino acids. Deletions cut 8 bases from V and 4 bases from J, with 35 bases between. The CDR3 reads CASAGPVVINAVGLGYGYTF. The DNA of the CDR3 is TGTGCCAGCGCTGGGCCAGTTGTCATCAATGCTGTAGGTCTTGGCTATGGCTACACCTTC.

The CDR3 sequence is CSVEGQGGETQYF. As DNA, the CDR3 is TGCAGCGTTGAGGGCCAGGGGGGCGAGACCCAGTACTTC. This sequence joins TRBV29-1 and TRBJ2-5; the D gene is possibly TRBD1 (7 bases). Germline V lookup: CDR1 SQVTM, CDR2 ANQGSEA. The length of the CDR3 is 13 residues. The V end lost 3 bases, the J end lost 5 bases, and 13 bases lay between the germline ends.

CDR3 nucleotide sequence: TGTGCCAGCAGTTTCGGAGCTGAAGCTTTCTTT. Translation gives CASSFGAEAFF. The rearrangement uses TRBV28 and TRBJ1-1; no reliable D call. V gave up 3 bases and J gave up 6 bases, with 5 bases separating them. Germline-derived CDR1 and CDR2 are MDHEN and SYDVKM. The CDR3 is 11 residues long.

This chain uses TRBV5-1 with TRBJ2-1, with 9 positions matching TRBD2. The CDR3 totals 16 residues. Germline loops: CDR1 SGHRS, CDR2 YFSETQ. V lost 5 bases and J lost 5; bases outside the gene matches: 11. The CDR3 DNA is TGCGCCAGCAGACCCCCTCTAGCGGGAATGAACAATGAGCAGTTCTTC. As protein: CASRPPLAGMNNEQFF.

This sequence joins TRBV2 and TRBJ1-4, with TRBD1 identical over 7 bases. CDR3 length: 14 residues. The junction had 11 bases not matched to a gene; V was cut back by 8 bases and J by 8 bases. The V gene's germline CDR1 is SNHLY and CDR2 FYNNEI. The CDR3 coding sequence is TGTGCCAGCTCTACTGACAGGGTCGGGGAAAAACTGTTTTTT. Translating it yields CASSTDRVGEKLFF.

The J gene is TRBJ1-5, the V gene TRBV5-4; a possible D gene is TRBD1 (5 bases). The V gene's germline CDR1 is SGHNT and CDR2 YYREEE (reference sequence). Between the trimmed V and J ends, which lost 4 bases and 1 base, there was a span of 9 bases. The CDR3 spans 14 residues. The CDR3 sequence is CASSTGGSNQPQHF. The CDR3 nucleotides read TGTGCCAGCAGCACTGGGGGGAGCAATCAGCCCCAGCATTTT. Drawing the rest from reference TRBV5-4 and TRBJ1-5, the complete variable domain is ETGVTQSPTHLIKTRGQQVTLRCSSQSGHNTVSWYQQALGQGPQFIFQYYREEENGRGNFPPRFSGLQFPNYSSELNVNALELDDSALYLCASSTGGSNQPQHFGDGTRLSIL.

The chain links TRBV28 to TRBJ2-1; 7 nucleotides line up with TRBD1. With 1 base clipped from V and 6 bases from J, the junction kept 12 bases outside the gene matches. The CDR3 totals 17 residues. Germline V gene data show CDR1 as MDHEN and CDR2 as SYDVKM. The DNA of the CDR3 is TGTGCCAGCAGTTTATCCACCTTTGACAGGGCTCGCAATGAGCAGTTCTTC. It yields the protein CASSLSTFDRARNEQFF.

The gene calls are TRBV6-5 and TRBJ1-5; TRBD1 matches at 7 bases. The CDR3 loop spans 15 amino acids. After removal of 5 bases from V and 7 bases from J, the junction contained 11 bases not matched to a gene. Germline lookup yields CDR1 MNHEY and CDR2 SVGAGI. The DNA of the CDR3 is TGTGCCAGCAGTCGAGGGGGCGCGGAGTGGCAGCCCCAGCATTTT. As protein: CASSRGGAEWQPQHF.

The chain is built from TRBV4-1 and TRBJ1-1; D possibly corresponds to TRBD1 (6 bases). The CDR3 runs to 13 residues. The germline V gene has CDR1 MGHRA and CDR2 YSYEKL. V lost 0 bases, J lost 7 bases, and 9 bases lay in between. The CDR3 nucleotides are TGCGCCAGCAGCCAAGAACAGGGAAATGAAGCTTTCTTT. Residues: CASSQEQGNEAFF.

The chain has TRBV18 and TRBJ2-7, with D possibly matching TRBD1 (6 bases). Germline lookup yields CDR1 KGHSH and CDR2 LQKENI. Trimming stripped 2 bases from V and 3 bases from J, with 11 bases between. The CDR3 runs 14 residues. The CDR3 reads CASSPTQGFYEQYF. The CDR3, as DNA: TGTGCCAGCTCACCAACTCAGGGGTTCTACGAGCAGTACTTC.

The chain links TRBV9 to TRBJ2-7; tentatively, D is TRBD1 (6 bases). V lost 0 bases, J lost 5 bases, and 9 bases lay in between. This CDR3 spans 13 amino acids. From germline, CDR1 is SGDLS and CDR2 YYNGEE. CDR3 nucleotide sequence: TGTGCCAGCAGCGTAGATAGGGGGAACGAGCAGTACTTC. Residues: CASSVDRGNEQYF.

The V call is TRBV7-2, the J call TRBJ2-7; 11 bases line up with TRBD2. CDR1 SGHTA and CDR2 FQGNSA come from the germline V gene. J gave up 9 bases and V 1 base, and 8 bases lay outside the gene matches. The CDR3 contains 15 residues. The CDR3 region is CASSLDSGRARVQYF. CDR3 bases: TGTGCCAGCAGCTTAGATAGCGGGAGGGCCAGGGTGCAGTACTTC.

The rearrangement uses TRBV7-2 and TRBJ2-4; 9 nucleotides align to TRBD1. V shed 0 bases, J shed 8 bases, and the junction held 5 bases outside the gene matches. The CDR3 length is 15 residues. Looked up from germline, CDR1 is SGHTA and CDR2 is FQGNSA. The CDR3 sequence is CASSLATGGRYIQYF. Written as DNA, the CDR3 is TGTGCCAGCAGCTTAGCCACAGGGGGCAGATACATTCAGTACTTC.

The chain has TRBV28 and TRBJ2-7; 8 bases align to TRBD1. Germline trimming cut 5 bases from V and 3 bases from J; bases unmatched to any gene: 3. The CDR3 contains 13 residues. CDR1 MDHEN and CDR2 SYDVKM come from the germline V gene. CDR3 sequence (DNA): TGTGCCAGCAGTCCGACAGGGGACTACGAGCAGTACTTC. Its protein is CASSPTGDYEQYF.

This chain connects TRBV6-1 to TRBJ2-6, with D perhaps matching TRBD2 (5 bases). The ends were cut back, 1 base at V and 0 bases at J, with 10 bases in the middle. Germline loops: CDR1 MNHNS, CDR2 SASEGT. The CDR3 extends over 17 amino acids. CDR3 in DNA: TGTGCCAGCAGTGAAGATGGACTTAGCTCTGGGGCCAACGTCCTGACTTTC. Its translation is CASSEDGLSSGANVLTF.

The chain carries TRBV6-5 and TRBJ2-5; D unresolved. V was pared by 2 bases and J by 4 bases, with 11 bases between. The CDR3 length is 14 residues. Germline assignment: CDR1 MNHEY and CDR2 SVGAGI. The CDR3 is CASSYTRISETQYF. The CDR3 DNA reads as TGTGCCAGCAGTTACACGAGGATTTCAGAGACCCAGTACTTC.

This sequence joins TRBV27 and TRBJ1-1, with a weak D call TRBD1 (6 bases). V was clipped by 8 bases and J by 7 bases, with 17 bases between them. Germline loops: CDR1 MNHEY, CDR2 SMNVEV (reference sequence). This CDR3 has 13 residues. The CDR3 sequence is CASSQQGRLEAFF. The CDR3 DNA reads TGTGCCAGCTCCCAACAGGGACGTCTTGAAGCTTTCTTT.

This clone came up a few times. V gene TRBV10-3 combines with J gene TRBJ2-2; D might be TRBD2 (6 bases). Germline V lookup: CDR1 ENHRY, CDR2 SYGVKD. This CDR3 is 15 amino acids long. V was shortened by 4 bases and J by 5 bases, with 14 bases between the two germline ends. DNA for the CDR3: TGTGCCATCAGTGTAAGGGACTCGGCGACCGGGGAGCTGTTTTTT. Residues: CAISVRDSATGELFF.